This T cell receptor beta chain is from a study of T cell responses to AZD1222 COVID-19 vaccine. General study findings and limits: Per reports, nearly half of all spike-specific TCRs target regions that are unmutated in variants. Along spike, vaccine-associated CD4 TCRs were found throughout, with dominance at 160-218 and 743-854. The study sampled repertoires only after the peak T cell response.

This CDR3 is built from 14 residues. Trimming removed 5 bases at V and 2 bases at J, with 13 bases between. The germline CDR1 and CDR2 sequences are SEHNR and FQNEAQ (reference sequence). On this clone: What it recognizes is unknown.

Only in-frame clones appear in the TCRdb table, and some are missing; sequencing was by immunoSEQ multiplex PCR. The data show 110,000 or so clones, with roughly 91% seen just once and 3.5% held by the top ten. This clonotype was obtained from an adult who received the AZD1222 COVID-19 vaccine. Here the sequenced sample was peripheral blood, taken 28 days after the second AZD1222 dose. The rearrangement joins TRBV7-9 to TRBJ2-7; no clear D. As DNA, the CDR3 is TGTGCCAGCAGCCAAGCCGACACCGCCTACGAGCAGTACTTC. Translation gives CASSQADTAYEQYF.